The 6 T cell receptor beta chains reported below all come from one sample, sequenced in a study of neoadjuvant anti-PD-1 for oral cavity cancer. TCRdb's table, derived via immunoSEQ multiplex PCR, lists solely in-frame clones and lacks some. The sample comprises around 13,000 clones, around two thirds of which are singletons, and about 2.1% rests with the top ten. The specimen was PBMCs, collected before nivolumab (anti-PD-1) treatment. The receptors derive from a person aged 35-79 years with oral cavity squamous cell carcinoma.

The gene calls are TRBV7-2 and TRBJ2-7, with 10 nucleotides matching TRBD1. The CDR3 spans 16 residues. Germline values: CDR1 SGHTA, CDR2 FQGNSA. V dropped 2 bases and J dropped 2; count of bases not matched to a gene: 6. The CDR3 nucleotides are TGTGCCAGCAGCTTATTCACCGGGACAGGGGCCTACGAGCAGTACTTC. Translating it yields CASSLFTGTGAYEQYF.

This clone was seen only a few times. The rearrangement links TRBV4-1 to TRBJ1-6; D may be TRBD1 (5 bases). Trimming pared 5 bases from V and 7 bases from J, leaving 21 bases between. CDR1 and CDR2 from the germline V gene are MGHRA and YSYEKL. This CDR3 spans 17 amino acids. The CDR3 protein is CASSLTDLGTINSPLHF. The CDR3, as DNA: TGCGCCAGCAGCTTAACGGACCTAGGGACTATAAATTCACCCCTCCACTTT.

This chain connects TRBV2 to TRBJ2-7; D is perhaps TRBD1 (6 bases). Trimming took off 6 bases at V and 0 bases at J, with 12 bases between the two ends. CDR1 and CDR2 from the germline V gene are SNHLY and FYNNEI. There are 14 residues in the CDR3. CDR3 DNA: TGTGCCAGCAGGGGACAAACGAGCTCCTACGAGCAGTACTTC. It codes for CASRGQTSSYEQYF.

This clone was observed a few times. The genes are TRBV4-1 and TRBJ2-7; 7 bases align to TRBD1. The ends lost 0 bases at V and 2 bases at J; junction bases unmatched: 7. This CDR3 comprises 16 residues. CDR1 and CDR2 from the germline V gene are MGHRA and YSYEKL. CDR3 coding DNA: TGCGCCAGCAGCCAAGATCTGACAGGGCGGACCTACGAGCAGTACTTC. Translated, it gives CASSQDLTGRTYEQYF.

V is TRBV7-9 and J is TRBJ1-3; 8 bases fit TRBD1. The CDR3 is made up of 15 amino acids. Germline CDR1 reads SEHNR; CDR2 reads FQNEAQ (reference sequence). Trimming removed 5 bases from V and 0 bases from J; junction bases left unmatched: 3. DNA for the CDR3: TGTGCCAGCAGCCGACAGGGGTTCTCTGGAAACACCATATATTTT. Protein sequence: CASSRQGFSGNTIYF. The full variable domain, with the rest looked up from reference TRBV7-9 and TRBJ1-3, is DTGVSQNPRHKITKRGQNVTFRCDPISEHNRLYWYRQTLGQGPEFLTYFQNEAQLEKSRLLSDRFSAERPKGSFSTLEIQRTEQGDSAMYLCASSRQGFSGNTIYFGEGSWLTVV.

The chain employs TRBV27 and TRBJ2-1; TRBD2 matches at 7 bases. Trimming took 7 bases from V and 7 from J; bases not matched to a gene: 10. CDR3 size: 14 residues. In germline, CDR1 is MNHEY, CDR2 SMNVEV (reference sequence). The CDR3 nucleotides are TGTGCCAGCACCTGGGGGAGGGCCGGGAATGAGCAGTTCTTC. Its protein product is CASTWGRAGNEQFF.